This entry is about one T cell receptor (beta chain). Clones were sequenced by immunoSEQ multiplex PCR, and TCRdb holds only the in-frame ones, with some missing. The data contain about 280,000 clones, about 85% of them singletons. This sample is drawn from a study of blood T cell repertoires in COVID-19. The wider study: Sites in the United States, Italy and Spain provided acute and convalescent COVID-19 samples. Sample material is recorded as cDNA or gDNA derived from T cells, B-cell-depleted T cells, or PBMCs.

The CDR3 consists of 14 residues. V lost 0 bases, J lost 5 bases, and 13 bases lay in between. The germline V gene encodes CDR1 GTSNPN and CDR2 SVGIG (reference sequence). Individuals drawn from 20 to 30 US areas were about 18 to 95 years old. What the recovered Cohort 3 donors had was two negative PCRs, clearance, or symptom resolution. The source is a woman aged 45 to 65 who had recovered from COVID-19. Material for sequencing was PBMCs or T cells enriched from blood (not recorded which). The rearrangement links TRBV30 to TRBJ2-5, with D possibly TRBD1 on 7 matching bases. CDR3 nucleotide sequence: TGTGCCTGGAGTGTCCCGACAGGGAGGGAGACCCAGTACTTC. Translation gives CAWSVPTGRETQYF.